This T cell receptor (beta chain) derives from a study of T cell responses to AZD1222 COVID-19 vaccine (dated by TCRdb to the early 2020s). Notes on the research overall: Because spike-specific TCR depth and breadth did not differ between the two schedules, AZD1222 recipients who got a second dose at roughly 4 weeks were pooled with those who got a second dose at roughly 12 weeks. TCR sequencing covered 230 to 250 trial participants: 200 to 220 given two doses of AZD1222 and 26 given two doses of MenACWY control vaccine. Trial participants were enrolled by age into 18-55, 56-69 and 70-plus year subgroups, with around 140, 26 and 57 TCR-sequenced participants respectively. What the research found in general, with its limitations: Vaccine-associated CD4 TCRs spanned the whole spike protein, with dominant responses in regions 160-218 and 743-854. Conclusions about previously exposed vaccinees are limited, since just five or six AZD1222 recipients were seropositive for SARS-CoV-2 at baseline. Reportedly, almost half of the unique spike-specific TCRs recognized epitopes lying outside the regions that are mutated in the B.1.351 and B.1.1.7 variants. After two AZD1222 doses, both the breadth and the depth of spike-specific TCRs were significantly higher than at day 0 and than in MenACWY recipients. Most participants were white British and females outnumbered males, and the authors suggested that clonal diversity may have been underestimated. Because no day 14 peak-response samples were available, the repertoires could be characterized only after the peak T cell response. The 56-69-year group was small, and its depth increase did not reach significance, likely because of low power.

Reading the label with the study, this specimen's time point is: baseline before first vaccination. The vaccinee samples were drawn from two UK trials, COV001 and COV002, one of which was a single-blind randomized controlled phase 2/3 trial testing AZD1222 (ChAdOx1 nCoV-19) in healthy adults. For TCRbeta chain sequencing, PBMC samples were collected from trial participants at day 0 and at day 28 after the second dose. Comments on this clone: What antigen it recognizes has not been identified. Nothing much larger sits one base from this clone, and base qualities are not available.

There are 14 amino acids in the CDR3, from cysteine to phenylalanine inclusive. Just the 42-base CDR3 DNA is kept, in frame starting at base 1. The germline V gene (reference sequence) provides CDR1 LNHDA and CDR2 SQIVND. V is pared back by 10 bases and J by 6 bases, with 18 bases lying between the germline termini. The CDR3 regions of human TCRbeta chains were analyzed by immunosequencing. Per the original workflow: Repertoire TCRs were matched against a reference library of SARS-CoV-2-specific TCRs generated with the MIRA antigen-specificity platform. Breadth was defined as the fraction of unique TCRs that were SARS-CoV-2-associated. Depth was defined as the fraction of total T cells that were SARS-CoV-2-associated. Using the MIRA data, each spike-specific TCR was assigned both to the spike region to which the TCR was reactive and to a CD4 or CD8 class. Log10-transformed breadth and depth values were compared by one-way ANOVA with Sidak's multiple comparisons tests. TCRdb stores this immuneACCESS table with in-frame sequences only. Part of the clones is absent; in the studies checked, under half of the shortfall reflects unresolved V genes, and no reason is known for the rest. Clone size and V and J calls were adopted from that table, with D and trimming inferred from the DNA. The sample records about 150,000 clones, roughly nine tenths of which are singletons. The top ten constitute 1.1% to 1.5% of the sample.

The rearranged segments are TRBV19 and TRBJ2-2; the D segment could be TRBD2, given 7 matching bases. The receptor was derived from an adult in good health. The sample in question was peripheral blood, obtained on day 0 of AZD1222 vaccination. The CDR3 is CATGLGGEAGELFF. DNA sequence: TGTGCCACCGGACTAGGGGGAGAAGCCGGGGAGCTGTTTTTT. Reference TRBV19 and TRBJ2-2 genes cover what lies past the CDR3, so the full variable domain is DGGITQSPKYLFRKEGQNVTLSCEQNLNHDAMYWYRQDPGQGLRLIYYSQIVNDFQKGDIAEGYSVSREKKESFPLTVTSAQKNPTAFYLCATGLGGEAGELFFGEGSRLTVL.